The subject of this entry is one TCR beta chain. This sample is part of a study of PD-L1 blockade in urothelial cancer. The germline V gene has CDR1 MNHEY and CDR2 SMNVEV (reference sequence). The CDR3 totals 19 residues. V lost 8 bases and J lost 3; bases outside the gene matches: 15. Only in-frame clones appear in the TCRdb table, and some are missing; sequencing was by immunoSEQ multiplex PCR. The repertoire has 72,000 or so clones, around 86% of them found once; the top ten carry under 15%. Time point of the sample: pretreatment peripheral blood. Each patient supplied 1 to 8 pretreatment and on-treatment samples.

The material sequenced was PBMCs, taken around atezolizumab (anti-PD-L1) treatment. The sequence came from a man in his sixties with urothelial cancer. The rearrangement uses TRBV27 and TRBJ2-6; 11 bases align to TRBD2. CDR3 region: CASGRTGLAAHLGANVLTF. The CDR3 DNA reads TGTGCCAGCGGTAGAACGGGACTAGCGGCGCATCTTGGGGCCAACGTCCTGACTTTC.